Here is one TCR beta chain with its context. Its antigen is not identified. The entry originates in a study of T cells after yellow fever vaccination. Notes on the study in general: The secondary response was weaker but peaked faster, day 5 versus 15. The CD4 and CD8 compartments had a small share of their clonotypes in common. The study re-detected most primary-vaccination clones after the booster (around 96% CD4, roughly 90% CD8).

A process of 5'RACE template switching, which added a universal primer site and UMIs, was used to make TCR cDNA. From the 5' RACE reads, TCRdb called clonotypes with MiXCR, one entry per CDR3 protein. The data show about 580,000 distinct CDR3 sequences, approximately 16% seen once. The V end was cut by 0 bases, the J end by 5 bases, with 12 bases between. Germline V gives CDR1 GTSNPN, CDR2 SVGIG (reference sequence). The CDR3 runs to 14 residues. This chain uses TRBV30 with TRBJ2-3; possible D gene TRBD1, 6 bases. The origin of this receptor is a man aged 18 to 29 who received the YFV17D yellow fever vaccine. Here the sequenced sample was PBMCs, taken 5 to 6 days after the first yellow fever vaccination. The CDR3 reads CAWSVGARGDTQYF. Here the CDR3 DNA reads TGTGCCTGGAGTGTGGGGGCGCGAGGAGATACGCAGTATTTT.